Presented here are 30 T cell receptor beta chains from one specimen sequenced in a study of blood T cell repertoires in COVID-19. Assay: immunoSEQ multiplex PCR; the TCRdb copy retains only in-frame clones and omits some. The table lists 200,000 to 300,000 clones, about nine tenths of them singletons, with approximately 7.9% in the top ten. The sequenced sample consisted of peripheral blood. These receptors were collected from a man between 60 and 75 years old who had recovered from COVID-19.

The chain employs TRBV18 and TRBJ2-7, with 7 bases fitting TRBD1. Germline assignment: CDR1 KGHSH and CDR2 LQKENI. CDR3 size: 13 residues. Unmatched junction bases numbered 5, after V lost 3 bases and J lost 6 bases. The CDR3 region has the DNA TGTGCCAGCTCACCTGTGACAGGGTCCGAGCAGTACGTC. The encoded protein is CASSPVTGSEQYV.

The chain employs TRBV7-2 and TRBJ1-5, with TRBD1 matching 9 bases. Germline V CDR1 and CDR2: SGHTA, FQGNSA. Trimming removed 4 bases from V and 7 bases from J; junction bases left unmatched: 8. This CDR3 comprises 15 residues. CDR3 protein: CASSWGQGSAQPQHF. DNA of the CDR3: TGTGCCAGCAGCTGGGGACAGGGAAGTGCCCAGCCCCAGCATTTT.

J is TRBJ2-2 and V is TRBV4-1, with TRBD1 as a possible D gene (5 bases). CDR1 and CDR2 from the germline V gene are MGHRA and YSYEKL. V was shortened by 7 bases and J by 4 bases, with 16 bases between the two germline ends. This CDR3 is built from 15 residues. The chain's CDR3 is CASTSQGFSTGELFF. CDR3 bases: TGCGCCAGCACCTCGCAGGGATTTAGCACCGGGGAGCTGTTTTTT.

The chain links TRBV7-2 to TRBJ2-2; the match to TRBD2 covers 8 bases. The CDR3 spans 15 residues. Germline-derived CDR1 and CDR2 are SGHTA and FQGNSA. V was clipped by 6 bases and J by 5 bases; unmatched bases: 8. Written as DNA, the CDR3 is TGTGCCAGCAGTCCGCCGGGGGGGAGGACCGGGGAGCTGTTTTTT. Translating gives CASSPPGGRTGELFF.

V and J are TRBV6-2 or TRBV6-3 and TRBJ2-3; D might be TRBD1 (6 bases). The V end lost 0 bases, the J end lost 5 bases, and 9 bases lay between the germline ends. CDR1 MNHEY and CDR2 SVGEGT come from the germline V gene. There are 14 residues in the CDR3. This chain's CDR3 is CASSYSRGKDTQYF. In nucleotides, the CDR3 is TGTGCCAGCAGTTACTCCAGGGGCAAAGATACGCAGTATTTT.

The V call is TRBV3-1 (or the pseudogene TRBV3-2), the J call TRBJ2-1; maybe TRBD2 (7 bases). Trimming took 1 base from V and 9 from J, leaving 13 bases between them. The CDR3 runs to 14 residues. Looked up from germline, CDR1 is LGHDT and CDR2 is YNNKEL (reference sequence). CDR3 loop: CASSQVWGGLEQFF. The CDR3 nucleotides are TGTGCCAGCAGCCAAGTGTGGGGGGGGCTTGAGCAGTTCTTC.

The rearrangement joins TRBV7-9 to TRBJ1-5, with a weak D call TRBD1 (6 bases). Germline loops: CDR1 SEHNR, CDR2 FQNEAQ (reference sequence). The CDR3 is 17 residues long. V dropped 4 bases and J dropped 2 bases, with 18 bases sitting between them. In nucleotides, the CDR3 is TGTGCCAGCAGCTCCCGCAGGGGTATTGCGGGCAATCAGCCCCAGCATTTT. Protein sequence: CASSSRRGIAGNQPQHF.

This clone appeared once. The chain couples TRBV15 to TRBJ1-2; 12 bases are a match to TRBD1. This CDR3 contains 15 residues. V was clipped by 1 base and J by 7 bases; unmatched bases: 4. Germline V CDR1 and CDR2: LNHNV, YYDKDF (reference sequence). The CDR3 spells CATSRGGQGARGYTF. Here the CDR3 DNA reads TGTGCCACCAGCAGAGGGGGACAGGGGGCTCGTGGCTACACCTTC.

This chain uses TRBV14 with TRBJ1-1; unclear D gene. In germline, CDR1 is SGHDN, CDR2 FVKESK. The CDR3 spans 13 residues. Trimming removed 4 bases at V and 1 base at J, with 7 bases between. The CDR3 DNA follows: TGTGCCAGCAGCCGCTCGAGGAACACTGAAGCTTTCTTT. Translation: CASSRSRNTEAFF.

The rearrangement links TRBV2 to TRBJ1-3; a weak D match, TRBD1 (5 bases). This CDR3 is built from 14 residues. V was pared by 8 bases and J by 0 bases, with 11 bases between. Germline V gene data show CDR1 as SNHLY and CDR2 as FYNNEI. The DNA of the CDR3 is TGTGCCAGCTCGACAGCCTTCTCTGGAAACACCATATATTTT. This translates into CASSTAFSGNTIYF.

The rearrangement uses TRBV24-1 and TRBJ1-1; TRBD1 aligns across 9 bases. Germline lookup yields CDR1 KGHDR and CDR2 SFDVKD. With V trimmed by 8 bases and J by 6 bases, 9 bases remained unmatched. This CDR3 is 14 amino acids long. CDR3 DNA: TGTGCCACCATTGAGACAGGGGGAACGGCTGAAGCTTTCTTT. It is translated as CATIETGGTAEAFF.

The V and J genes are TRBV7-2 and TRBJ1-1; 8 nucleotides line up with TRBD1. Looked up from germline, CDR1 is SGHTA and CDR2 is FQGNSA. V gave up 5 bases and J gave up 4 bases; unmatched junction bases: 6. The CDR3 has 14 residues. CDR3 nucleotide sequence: TGTGCCAGCAGCCTATTGGACAGGGCCACTGAAGCTTTCTTT. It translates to CASSLLDRATEAFF.

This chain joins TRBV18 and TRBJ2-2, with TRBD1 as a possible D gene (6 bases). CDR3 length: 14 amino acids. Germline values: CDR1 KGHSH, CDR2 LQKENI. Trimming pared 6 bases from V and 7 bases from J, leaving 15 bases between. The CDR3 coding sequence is TGTGCCAGCTCCCGGACAGAAGTCGGCGGGGAGCTGTTTTTT. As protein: CASSRTEVGGELFF.

The CDR3 loop is CASRPLGGGSAKNIQYF. The CDR3 nucleotides read TGTGCCAGCCGACCACTCGGCGGGGGGTCGGCCAAAAACATTCAGTACTTC. This chain joins TRBV5-6 and TRBJ2-4; 8 positions agree with TRBD2. The germline V gene has CDR1 SGHDT and CDR2 YYEEEE. The CDR3 has 17 residues. After removal of 7 bases from V and 1 base from J, the junction contained 13 bases not matched to a gene.

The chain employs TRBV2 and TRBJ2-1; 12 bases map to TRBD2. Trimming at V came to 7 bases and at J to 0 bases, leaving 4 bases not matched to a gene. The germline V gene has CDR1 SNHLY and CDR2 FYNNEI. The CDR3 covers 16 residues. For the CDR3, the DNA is TGTGCCAGCAATGGACTAGCGGGGAACTCCTACAATGAGCAGTTCTTC. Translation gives CASNGLAGNSYNEQFF.

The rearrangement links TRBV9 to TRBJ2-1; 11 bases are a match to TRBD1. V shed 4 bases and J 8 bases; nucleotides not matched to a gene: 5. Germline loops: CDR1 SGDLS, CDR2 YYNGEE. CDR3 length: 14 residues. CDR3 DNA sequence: TGTGCCAGCAGCTTCGGGACAGGGGGGTATGAGCAGTTCTTC. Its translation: CASSFGTGGYEQFF.

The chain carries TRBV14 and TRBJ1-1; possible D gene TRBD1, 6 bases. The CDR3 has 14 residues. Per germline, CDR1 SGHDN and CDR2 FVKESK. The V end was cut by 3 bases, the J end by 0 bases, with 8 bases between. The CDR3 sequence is CASSQDSVNTEAFF. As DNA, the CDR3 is TGTGCCAGCAGCCAGGACAGTGTGAACACTGAAGCTTTCTTT.

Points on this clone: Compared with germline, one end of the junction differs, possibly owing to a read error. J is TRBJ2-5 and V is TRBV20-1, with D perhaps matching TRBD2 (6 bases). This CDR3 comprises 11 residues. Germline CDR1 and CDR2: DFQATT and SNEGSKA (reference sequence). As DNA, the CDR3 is TGCAGTACTAGCCAGGGAGAGACCCAGTACTTC. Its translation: CSTSQGETQYF.

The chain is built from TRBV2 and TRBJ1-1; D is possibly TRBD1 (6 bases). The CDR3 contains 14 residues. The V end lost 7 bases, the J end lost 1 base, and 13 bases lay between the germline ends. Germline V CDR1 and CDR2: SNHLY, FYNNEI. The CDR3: CASKKRGGNTEAFF. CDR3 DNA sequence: TGTGCCAGCAAGAAGAGGGGGGGGAACACTGAAGCTTTCTTT. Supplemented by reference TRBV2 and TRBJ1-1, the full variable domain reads EPEVTQTPSHQVTQMGQEVILRCVPISNHLYFYWYRQILGQKVEFLVSFYNNEISEKSEIFDDQFSVERPDGSNFTLKIRSTKLEDSAMYFCASKKRGGNTEAFFGQGTRLTVV.

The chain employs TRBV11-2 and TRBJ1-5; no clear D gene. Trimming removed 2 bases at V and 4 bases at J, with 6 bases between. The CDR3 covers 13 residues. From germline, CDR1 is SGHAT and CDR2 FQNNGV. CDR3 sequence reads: CASSLSRNQPQHF. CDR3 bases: TGTGCCAGCAGCTTATCCAGGAATCAGCCCCAGCATTTT.

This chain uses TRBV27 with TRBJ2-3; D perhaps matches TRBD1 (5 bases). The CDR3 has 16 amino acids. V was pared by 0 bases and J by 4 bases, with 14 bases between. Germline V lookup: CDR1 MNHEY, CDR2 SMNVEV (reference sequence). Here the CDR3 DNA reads TGTGCCAGCAGTTTATCGGTCCCAGGGAAGGCAGATACGCAGTATTTT. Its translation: CASSLSVPGKADTQYF.

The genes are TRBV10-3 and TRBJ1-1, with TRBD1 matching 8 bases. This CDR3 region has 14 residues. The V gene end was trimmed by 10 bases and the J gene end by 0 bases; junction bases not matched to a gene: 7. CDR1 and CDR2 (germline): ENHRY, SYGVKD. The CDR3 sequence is CARKTGAMNTEAFF. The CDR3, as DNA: TGTGCCAGGAAGACAGGGGCGATGAACACTGAAGCTTTCTTT.

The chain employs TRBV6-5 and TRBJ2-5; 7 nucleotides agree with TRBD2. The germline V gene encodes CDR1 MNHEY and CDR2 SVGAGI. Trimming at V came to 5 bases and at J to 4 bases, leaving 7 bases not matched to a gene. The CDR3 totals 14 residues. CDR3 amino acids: CASSTGGDGETQYF. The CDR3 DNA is TGTGCCAGCAGTACGGGGGGAGATGGAGAGACCCAGTACTTC.

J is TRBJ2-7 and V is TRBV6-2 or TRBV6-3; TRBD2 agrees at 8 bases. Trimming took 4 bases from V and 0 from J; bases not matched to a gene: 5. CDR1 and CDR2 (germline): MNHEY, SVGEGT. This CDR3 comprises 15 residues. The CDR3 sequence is CASSSTSASSYEQYF. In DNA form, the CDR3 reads TGTGCCAGCAGTTCGACTAGCGCGAGCTCCTACGAGCAGTACTTC.

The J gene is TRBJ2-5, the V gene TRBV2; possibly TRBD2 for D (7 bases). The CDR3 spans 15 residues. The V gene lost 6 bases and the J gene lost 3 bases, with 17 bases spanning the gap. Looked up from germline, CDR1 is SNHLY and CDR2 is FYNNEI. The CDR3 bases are TGTGCCAGCAGACTAGTGAGGGGGGGGGAAGAGACCCAGTACTTC. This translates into CASRLVRGGEETQYF.

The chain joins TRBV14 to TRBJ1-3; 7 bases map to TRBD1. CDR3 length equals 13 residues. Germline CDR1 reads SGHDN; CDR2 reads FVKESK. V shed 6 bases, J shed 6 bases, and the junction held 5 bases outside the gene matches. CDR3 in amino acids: CASRNRGENTIYF. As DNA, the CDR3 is TGTGCCAGCAGAAACAGGGGCGAAAACACCATATATTTT.

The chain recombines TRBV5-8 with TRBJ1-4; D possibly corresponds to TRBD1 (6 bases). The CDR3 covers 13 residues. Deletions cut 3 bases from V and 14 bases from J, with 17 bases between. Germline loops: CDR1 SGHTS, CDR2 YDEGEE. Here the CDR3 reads CASSSGQRRPLFF. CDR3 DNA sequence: TGTGCCAGCAGCTCGGGACAAAGAAGGCCCCTGTTTTTT.

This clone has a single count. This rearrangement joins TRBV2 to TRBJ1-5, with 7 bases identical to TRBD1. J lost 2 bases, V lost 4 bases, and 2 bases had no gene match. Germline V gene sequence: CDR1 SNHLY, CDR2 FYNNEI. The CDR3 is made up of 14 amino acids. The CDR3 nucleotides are TGTGCCAGCAGTGCCACAGGGGGCAATCAGCCCCAGCATTTT. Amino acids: CASSATGGNQPQHF.

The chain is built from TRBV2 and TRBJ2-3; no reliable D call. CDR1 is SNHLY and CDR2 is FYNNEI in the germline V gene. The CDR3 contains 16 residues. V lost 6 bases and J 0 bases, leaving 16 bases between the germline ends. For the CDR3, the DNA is TGTGCCAGCAGCCGTATGACAAGAACTAGCACAGATACGCAGTATTTT. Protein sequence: CASSRMTRTSTDTQYF.

The CDR3 sequence: CASSNVRVGELFF. CDR3 in DNA: TGCGCCAGCAGCAATGTTCGGGTGGGGGAGCTGTTTTTT. The rearrangement joins TRBV5-1 to TRBJ2-2, with D hard to call. Germline-derived CDR1 and CDR2 are SGHRS and YFSETQ. V was clipped by 4 bases and J by 8 bases, with 12 bases between them. The CDR3 runs to 13 residues.